One and the same sample provided the 9 T cell receptor beta chains below, sequenced in a study of blood T cell repertoires in COVID-19 (dated by TCRdb to between 2020 and 2021). The library relied on the immunoSEQ multiplex PCR assay. TCRdb carries this immuneACCESS record with in-frame sequences only. Its versions omit some clonotypes, under half of them owing to an unresolved V gene in the studies checked, with the rest unexplained. Across this sample there are fewer than 250,000 clones, with 70% to 85% seen only once. Jointly, the top ten make up approximately 1.8% of the sample. The specimen was PBMCs or T cells enriched from blood (not recorded which). Receptors were obtained from a man between 60 and 70 years old who had recovered from COVID-19.

This clone was found a few times. In nucleotides, the CDR3 is TGTGCCAGCAGTTTAGTCGAGGAGACCCAGTACTTC. Protein: CASSLVEETQYF. V gene TRBV6-2 or TRBV6-3 combines with J gene TRBJ2-5; D is uncertain. Germline CDR1 and CDR2: MNHEY and SVGEGT. This CDR3 comprises 12 residues. The V and J ends lost 4 bases and 5 bases respectively, with 8 bases between them.

The chain has TRBV11-3 and TRBJ2-2; no clear D. V lost 5 bases and J 0 bases, leaving 4 bases between the germline ends. Germline V gives CDR1 SGHNT, CDR2 YENEEA. CDR3 size: 13 residues. CDR3 nucleotides: TGTGCCAGCAGCCAGACGAACACCGGGGAGCTGTTTTTT. It is translated as CASSQTNTGELFF.

V is TRBV7-9 and J is TRBJ1-2, with 10 bases aligning to TRBD1. With V trimmed by 6 bases and J by 4 bases, 8 bases remained unmatched. This CDR3 region has 15 residues. Germline lookup yields CDR1 SEHNR and CDR2 FQNEAQ (reference sequence). The CDR3 nucleotides are TGTGCCAGCAGTCGGGACAGGGGTAAATCCTATGGCTACACCTTC. Its protein product is CASSRDRGKSYGYTF. The variable domain in full, with the rest retrieved from reference TRBV7-9 and TRBJ1-2, is DTGVSQNPRHKITKRGQNVTFRCDPISEHNRLYWYRQTLGQGPEFLTYFQNEAQLEKSRLLSDRFSAERPKGSFSTLEIQRTEQGDSAMYLCASSRDRGKSYGYTFGSGTRLTVV.

V gene TRBV27 combines with J gene TRBJ1-6; TRBD1 agrees at 7 bases. Germline CDR1 reads MNHEY; CDR2 reads SMNVEV (reference sequence). The V gene end was trimmed by 6 bases and the J gene end by 9 bases; junction bases not matched to a gene: 5. CDR3 size: 13 residues. CDR3 sequence (DNA): TGTGCCAGCAGACAGGGGTATGTTTCACCCCTCCACTTT. Translated, it gives CASRQGYVSPLHF.

The rearrangement joins TRBV20-1 to TRBJ1-2; D is unclear. The length of the CDR3 is 13 residues. The V and J ends lost 3 bases and 8 bases respectively, with 16 bases between them. Per the germline V gene, CDR1 is DFQATT and CDR2 is SNEGSKA (reference sequence). Written as DNA, the CDR3 is TGCAGTGCTAGTCGAATTCCATCTAGGGGCTACACCTTC. Encoded protein: CSASRIPSRGYTF.

This chain links TRBV7-8 with TRBJ2-7; TRBD1 is a possible D gene (5 bases). V lost 6 bases, J lost 4 bases, and 16 bases lay in between. This CDR3 has 14 residues. CDR1 is SGHVS, CDR2 FQNEAQ, per germline. CDR3 sequence (DNA): TGTGCCAGCAGTCAAGAATGGGGCGCGTACGAGCAGTACTTC. Protein: CASSQEWGAYEQYF.

The V and J genes are TRBV9 and TRBJ2-5, with 11 positions matching TRBD1. The V gene's germline CDR1 is SGDLS and CDR2 YYNGEE. The trim removed 1 base at V and 3 bases at J, leaving 2 bases unmatched. The CDR3 sequence is 15 residues long. CDR3 region: CASSVMGQGEETQYF. DNA of the CDR3: TGTGCCAGCAGCGTAATGGGACAGGGGGAAGAGACCCAGTACTTC.

V is TRBV6-2 or TRBV6-3 and J is TRBJ1-5; possible D gene TRBD1, 6 bases. The CDR3 covers 16 residues. The germline V and J ends were trimmed by 0 bases and 5 bases, with 14 bases remaining between them. Germline V gene data show CDR1 as MNHEY and CDR2 as SVGEGT. The CDR3 DNA is TGTGCCAGCAGTTACTCTGGGCAGGGGTGGGATCAGCCCCAGCATTTT. Its protein product is CASSYSGQGWDQPQHF.

J is TRBJ2-3 and V is TRBV18, with a tentative D call TRBD1 (5 bases). Trimming shortened V by 3 bases and J by 1 base, and 11 bases separated the two germline ends. Germline values: CDR1 KGHSH, CDR2 LQKENI. This CDR3 has 15 residues. As DNA, the CDR3 is TGTGCCAGCTCACCGCTTCAGGGCCGCACAGATACGCAGTATTTT. Translating gives CASSPLQGRTDTQYF.